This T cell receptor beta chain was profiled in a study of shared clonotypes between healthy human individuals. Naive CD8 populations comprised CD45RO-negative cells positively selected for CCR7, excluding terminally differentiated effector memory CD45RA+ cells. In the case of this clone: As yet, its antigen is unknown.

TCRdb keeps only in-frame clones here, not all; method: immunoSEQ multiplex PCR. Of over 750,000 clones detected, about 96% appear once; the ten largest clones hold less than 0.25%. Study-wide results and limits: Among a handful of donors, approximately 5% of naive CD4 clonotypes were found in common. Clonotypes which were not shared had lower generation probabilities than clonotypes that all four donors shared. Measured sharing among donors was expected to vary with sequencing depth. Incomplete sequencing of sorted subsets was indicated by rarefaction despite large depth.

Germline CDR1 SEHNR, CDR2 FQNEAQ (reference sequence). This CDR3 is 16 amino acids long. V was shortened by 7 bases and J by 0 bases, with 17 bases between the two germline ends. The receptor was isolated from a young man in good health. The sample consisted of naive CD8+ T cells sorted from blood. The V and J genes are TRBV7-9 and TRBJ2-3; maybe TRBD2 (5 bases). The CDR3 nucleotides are TGTGCCAGCACGACCACCGAGGGCGGTAGCACAGATACGCAGTATTTT. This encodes CASTTTEGGSTDTQYF.